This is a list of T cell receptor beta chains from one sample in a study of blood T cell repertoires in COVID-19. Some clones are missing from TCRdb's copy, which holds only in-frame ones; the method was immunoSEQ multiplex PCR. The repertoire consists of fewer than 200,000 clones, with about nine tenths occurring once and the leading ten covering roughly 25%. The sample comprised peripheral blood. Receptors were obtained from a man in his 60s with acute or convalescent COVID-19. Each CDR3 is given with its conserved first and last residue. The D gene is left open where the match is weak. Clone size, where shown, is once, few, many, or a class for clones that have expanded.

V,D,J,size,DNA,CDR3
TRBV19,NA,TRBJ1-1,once,TGTGCCAGTAGTGTACATAACACTGAAGCTTTCTTT,CASSVHNTEAFF
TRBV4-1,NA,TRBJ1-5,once,TGCGCCAGCAGCCAAGAAGGGGCAAGGACCAAGAGGCAGCCCCAGCATTTT,CASSQEGARTKRQPQHF
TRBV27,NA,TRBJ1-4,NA,TGTGCCAGCCGTGGAAACGGGGCTAATGAAAAACTGTTTTTT,CASRGNGANEKLFF
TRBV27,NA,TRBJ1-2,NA,TGTGCCAGCAGCAACGACAGAAACTATGGCTACACCTTC,CASSNDRNYGYTF
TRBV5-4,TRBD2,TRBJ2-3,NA,TGTGCCAGCTTCCCCTGGACTAGCGGTGGAGGGGATACGCAGTATTTT,CASFPWTSGGGDTQYF
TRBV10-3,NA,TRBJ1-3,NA,TGTGCCATCAACGGACTTGGGGGAAACACCATATATTTT,CAINGLGGNTIYF
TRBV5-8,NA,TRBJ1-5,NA,TGTGCCAGCAGCTTGTTGTCCCGGCCCCAGCATTTT,CASSLLSRPQHF
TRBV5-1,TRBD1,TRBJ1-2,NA,TGCGCCAGCAGCCGGGACAGGGGGGATGGCTACACCTTC,CASSRDRGDGYTF
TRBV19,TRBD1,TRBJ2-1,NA,TGTGCCAGTAGTATCGACCAGGGACAGGATGAGCAGTTCTTC,CASSIDQGQDEQFF
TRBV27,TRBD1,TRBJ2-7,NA,TGTGCCAGCAGCCAGACAGGGCTTGGGTACGAGCAGTACTTC,CASSQTGLGYEQYF
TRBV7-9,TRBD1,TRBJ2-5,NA,TGTGCCAGCAGCGTGACAGGGTTCCAAGAGACCCAGTACTTC,CASSVTGFQETQYF
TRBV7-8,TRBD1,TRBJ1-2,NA,TGTGCCAGCAGCCTCGGACAGGGAACGGGCTACACCTTC,CASSLGQGTGYTF
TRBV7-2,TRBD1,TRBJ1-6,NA,TGTGCCAGCAGCACCGACAGGGTAGGATCACCCCTCCACTTT,CASSTDRVGSPLHF